These T cell receptor beta chains were read from a single sample in a study of cytomegalovirus exposure and HLA in healthy donors. Assay: immunoSEQ multiplex PCR; the TCRdb copy retains only in-frame clones and omits some. The repertoire holds about 130,000 clones, about 91% seen once, with about 8.2% in the top ten. The source material was PBMCs. The receptors stem from a woman in her late teens or twenties in good health and CMV-seropositive. CDR3s include the opening cysteine and the closing phenylalanine or tryptophan. A D gene is named only where the DNA matches it firmly. A row's size may be missing; if present it is once, few, many or a size class.

v_call	cdr3_length	clone_size	d_call	j_call	cdr3_aa	cdr3_nt
TRBV5-6	14	NA	NA	TRBJ1-1	CASSFGVNPTEAFF	TGTGCCAGCAGCTTCGGGGTAAACCCCACTGAAGCTTTCTTT
TRBV16	15	NA	NA	TRBJ1-1	CASSQLAQLNTEAFF	TGTGCCAGCAGCCAACTTGCACAGTTGAACACTGAAGCTTTCTTT
TRBV6-1	15	NA	NA	TRBJ2-5	CASSAREIAKETQYF	TGTGCCAGCAGTGCCCGGGAGATCGCAAAAGAGACCCAGTACTTC
TRBV27	17	NA	NA	TRBJ1-6	CASSLSSRLRDNSPLHF	TGTGCCAGCAGTTTATCCTCTAGGTTGAGGGATAATTCACCCCTCCACTTT
TRBV28	14	once	NA	TRBJ2-2	CASSFFRVTGELFF	TGTGCCAGCAGTTTTTTCAGGGTCACCGGGGAGCTGTTTTTT
TRBV2	14	NA	NA	TRBJ2-7	CASRSDSPSYEQYF	TGTGCCAGCAGGTCAGACTCTCCTTCCTACGAGCAGTACTTC
TRBV6-5	14	NA	TRBD1	TRBJ1-2	CASSPIDRGYGYTF	TGTGCCAGCAGCCCAATCGACAGGGGCTATGGCTACACCTTC
TRBV9	14	NA	NA	TRBJ1-1	CASSVGHTVDEAFF	TGTGCCAGCAGCGTGGGACATACGGTAGATGAAGCTTTCTTT
TRBV5-4	13	NA	NA	TRBJ1-2	CASSLGVGDGYTF	TGTGCCAGCAGCTTGGGGGTAGGGGATGGCTACACCTTC
TRBV29-1	12	NA	NA	TRBJ2-2	CSVAGLTGELFF	TGCAGCGTTGCGGGTCTTACCGGGGAGCTGTTTTTT
TRBV18	17	few	NA	TRBJ1-2	CASSPVIGNTANYGYTF	TGTGCCAGCTCACCGGTCATCGGGAATACGGCTAACTATGGCTACACCTTC
TRBV28	14	NA	TRBD1	TRBJ2-7	CASSLAGGSYEQYF	TGTGCCAGCAGTTTGGCAGGGGGTTCCTACGAGCAGTACTTC
TRBV28	15	once	TRBD1	TRBJ1-1	CASRAQDRGGTEAFF	TGTGCCAGCAGGGCCCAGGACAGGGGGGGTACTGAAGCTTTCTTT
TRBV30	13	NA	TRBD2	TRBJ2-3	CAWEAVGLAKQYF	TGTGCCTGGGAGGCGGTGGGACTAGCTAAGCAGTATTTT
TRBV5-1	14	once	NA	TRBJ1-3	CASSTGGSGNTIYF	TGCGCCAGCAGCACGGGGGGTTCTGGAAACACCATATATTTT
TRBV5-4	15	NA	TRBD1	TRBJ1-2	CASSAPKTGYYGYTF	TGTGCCAGCAGCGCGCCAAAGACAGGGTACTATGGCTACACCTTC
TRBV30	16	NA	NA	TRBJ2-1	CAWSAGSLSSYNEQFF	TGTGCCTGGAGTGCAGGGTCCCTGAGCTCCTACAATGAGCAGTTCTTC
TRBV7-2	13	few	NA	TRBJ2-7	CASSSSREYEQYF	TGTGCCAGCAGCTCCTCGAGGGAGTACGAGCAGTACTTC
TRBV4-2	19	NA	NA	TRBJ1-6	CASSQPRDNLGTYNSPLHF	TGTGCCAGCAGCCAACCCCGGGACAACTTAGGCACCTATAATTCACCCCTCCACTTT
TRBV5-1	16	NA	TRBD1	TRBJ2-7	CASSLVGDRPLYEQYF	TGCGCCAGCAGCTTGGTTGGGGACAGGCCCCTCTACGAGCAGTACTTC
TRBV18	15	NA	TRBD1	TRBJ1-6	CASSHGDRKNSPLHF	TGTGCCAGCTCGCATGGGGACAGGAAAAATTCACCCCTCCACTTT
TRBV4-3	14	NA	NA	TRBJ2-1	CASSQEGRDNEQFF	TGCGCCAGCAGCCAAGAGGGCAGAGACAATGAGCAGTTCTTC
TRBV27	15	NA	NA	TRBJ1-5	CASSLSGNSNQPQHF	TGTGCCAGCAGTTTATCCGGGAATAGCAATCAGCCCCAGCATTTT
TRBV28	15	NA	TRBD1	TRBJ1-2	CASRLLSGTAYGYTF	TGTGCCAGCCGTCTCTTATCCGGGACAGCTTATGGCTACACCTTC
TRBV9	13	NA	NA	TRBJ1-2	CASSLPGVYGYTF	TGTGCCAGCAGCCTTCCAGGGGTCTATGGCTACACCTTC
TRBV6-1	18	NA	TRBD2	TRBJ2-5	CASSAKLAGGPFRETQYF	TGTGCCAGCAGTGCGAAACTAGCGGGGGGGCCATTTAGGGAGACCCAGTACTTC
TRBV7-9	16	once	TRBD1	TRBJ1-2	CASRPTEQGGVYGYTF	TGTGCCAGCAGACCCACGGAACAGGGGGGGGTGTATGGCTACACCTTC
TRBV4-1	14	NA	NA	TRBJ1-2	CASSQGEANYGYTF	TGCGCCAGCAGCCAAGGCGAAGCTAACTATGGCTACACCTTC
TRBV6-5	13	NA	NA	TRBJ2-7	CASSYSTASEQYF	TGTGCCAGCAGTTACTCTACGGCTAGCGAGCAGTACTTC
TRBV28	15	NA	NA	TRBJ2-7	CASSLLLGGGTEQYF	TGTGCCAGCAGTTTACTCCTGGGGGGGGGCACCGAGCAGTACTTC
TRBV4-2	18	NA	TRBD1	TRBJ1-6	CASSQNTGDSGGNSPLHF	TGTGCCAGCAGCCAAAATACGGGGGACAGCGGTGGCAATTCACCCCTCCACTTT
TRBV13	12	NA	NA	TRBJ1-5	CASSKRGEPQHF	TGTGCCAGCAGCAAACGGGGAGAGCCCCAGCATTTT
TRBV5-6	16	NA	TRBD2	TRBJ2-5	CASRGGAGGSQETQYF	TGTGCCAGCAGGGGCGGGGCGGGGGGAAGCCAAGAGACCCAGTACTTC
TRBV19	14	NA	NA	TRBJ1-5	CASSIGESNQPQHF	TGTGCCAGTAGTATTGGGGAGAGCAATCAGCCCCAGCATTTT
TRBV7-9	17	NA	TRBD2	TRBJ2-2	CASSVSSGGAHTGELFF	TGTGCCAGCAGCGTTAGTAGCGGGGGGGCACACACCGGGGAGCTGTTTTTT
TRBV7-6	15	NA	NA	TRBJ2-5	CASSLARVGEETQYF	TGTGCCAGCAGCTTAGCCAGGGTCGGAGAAGAGACCCAGTACTTC
TRBV28	15	NA	TRBD1	TRBJ2-7	CASSSGQGGTYEQYF	TGTGCCAGCAGTTCGGGACAGGGAGGCACCTACGAGCAGTACTTC
TRBV7-3	18	NA	NA	TRBJ2-3	CASSLSGTLSASTDTQYF	TGTGCCAGCAGCTTAAGCGGGACCCTATCCGCTAGCACAGATACGCAGTATTTT
TRBV27	16	many	NA	TRBJ1-6	CASSFIGGLYNSPLHF	TGTGCCAGCAGTTTCATTGGGGGCCTGTATAATTCACCCCTCCACTTT
TRBV27	15	NA	NA	TRBJ1-2	CASSSEVAGFGGYTF	TGTGCCAGCAGTTCCGAGGTCGCGGGCTTTGGCGGCTACACCTTC
TRBV27	15	NA	TRBD1	TRBJ1-2	CASSLSPGGDYGYTF	TGTGCCAGCAGTTTATCACCAGGGGGCGACTATGGCTACACCTTC
TRBV6-4	14	NA	NA	TRBJ1-2	CASSVSTGNYGYTF	TGTGCCAGCAGTGTCTCGACAGGAAACTATGGCTACACCTTC
TRBV2	15	NA	NA	TRBJ1-5	CASSSKTGSLEPQHF	TGTGCCAGCAGTTCGAAGACAGGCTCTTTGGAGCCCCAGCATTTT
TRBV9	15	NA	TRBD1	TRBJ2-1	CASSPRDSSYNEQFF	TGTGCCAGCAGCCCCCGGGACAGCTCCTACAATGAGCAGTTCTTC
TRBV5-1	16	NA	TRBD1	TRBJ1-1	CASSLGTGGRGTEAFF	TGCGCCAGCAGCTTGGGGACAGGGGGTCGTGGGACTGAAGCTTTCTTT
TRBV4-2	15	NA	TRBD1	TRBJ2-2	CASSQRTGVGGELFF	TGTGCCAGCAGCCAAAGGACAGGGGTCGGCGGGGAGCTGTTTTTT
TRBV4-2	12	NA	TRBD1	TRBJ1-2	CASSPRQGGYTF	TGTGCCAGCAGCCCTAGACAGGGAGGCTACACCTTC
TRBV13	15	NA	NA	TRBJ1-1	CASSPEPRRNTEAFF	TGTGCCAGCAGCCCCGAACCCCGGAGGAACACTGAAGCTTTCTTT
TRBV27	13	NA	TRBD1	TRBJ1-2	CASSPRTGYGYTF	TGTGCCAGCAGTCCACGGACAGGCTATGGCTACACCTTC
TRBV19	14	NA	TRBD1	TRBJ2-7	CASRRTGYTYEQYF	TGTGCCAGTAGAAGGACAGGTTATACCTACGAGCAGTACTTC